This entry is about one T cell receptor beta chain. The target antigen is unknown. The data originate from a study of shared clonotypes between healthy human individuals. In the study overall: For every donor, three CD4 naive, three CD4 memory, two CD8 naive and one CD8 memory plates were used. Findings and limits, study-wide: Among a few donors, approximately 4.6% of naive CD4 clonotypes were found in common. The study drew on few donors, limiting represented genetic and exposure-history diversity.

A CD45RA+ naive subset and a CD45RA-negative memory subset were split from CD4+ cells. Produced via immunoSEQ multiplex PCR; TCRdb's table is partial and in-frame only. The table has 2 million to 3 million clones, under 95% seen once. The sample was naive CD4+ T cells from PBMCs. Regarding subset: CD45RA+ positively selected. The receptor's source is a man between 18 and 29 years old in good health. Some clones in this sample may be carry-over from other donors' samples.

The CDR3 region is CASSGRQFQETQYF. In nucleotides, the CDR3 is TGTGCCAGCAGCGGCCGACAGTTCCAAGAGACCCAGTACTTC. The chain carries TRBV9 and TRBJ2-5; a possible D gene is TRBD1 (5 bases). The CDR3 is 14 residues long. The V end lost 3 bases, the J end lost 1 base, and 10 bases lay between the germline ends. In germline, CDR1 is SGDLS, CDR2 YYNGEE.